This T cell receptor beta chain emerged from a study of T cell repertoires in cytomegalovirus infection. Study context: Public TCR beta signatures indicated both CMV infection and matching HLA type. Study results and caveats: Identification of carriers of CMV plus the relevant HLA was performed using cumulative public TCR beta family frequency. In two of eight donors, the top clonotype was HLA-C-restricted CMV-specific.

Trimming shortened V by 6 bases and J by 0 bases, and 12 bases separated the two germline ends. CDR1 MNHNS and CDR2 SASEGT come from the germline V gene. The CDR3 runs 15 residues. Each CDR3 protein is one row after TCRdb ran MiXCR on the reads. The data show approximately 500,000 distinct CDR3 sequences, roughly 29% seen once. Concerning this clonotype itself: What it binds is not known.

Sequencing was performed on PBMCs. The TCR comes from a human donor in good health (CMV status not recorded). Some clones in this sample may be carry-over from other donors' samples. The chain has TRBV6-1 and TRBJ1-5, with D uncertain. The CDR3 DNA reads TGTGCCAGCAGCCGGACGGACCGTAGCAATCAGCCCCAGCATTTT. Translating it yields CASSRTDRSNQPQHF.